Listed here are 32 T cell receptor beta chains from one sample, sequenced in a study of response to subunit inactivated influenza vaccine. Each CDR3 protein gets one entry after TCRdb re-called the RT-PCR reads with MiXCR. The table has fewer than 650,000 distinct CDR3 sequences, 10% to 15% seen once. The specimen comprised PBMCs from blood, sampled 45 days after vaccination. The receptors were sampled from a man in his fifties who received an inactivated influenza vaccine.

V gene TRBV6-6 combines with J gene TRBJ2-1; D unresolved. Germline CDR1 reads MNHNY; CDR2 reads SVGAGI (reference sequence). The CDR3 covers 13 residues. The V gene lost 5 bases and the J gene lost 9 bases, with 14 bases spanning the gap. CDR3 amino acids: CASSNTLTGEQFF. In DNA, the CDR3 is TGTGCCAGCAGTAACACTTTGACTGGTGAGCAGTTCTTC.

This clonotype was counted ten times or more. The chain uses TRBV20-1 and TRBJ2-3; TRBD2 matches 12 bases. Trimming removed 0 bases from V and 10 bases from J; junction bases left unmatched: 11. Germline V gene data show CDR1 as DFQATT and CDR2 as SNEGSKA (reference sequence). The CDR3 is 16 residues long. The CDR3, as DNA: TGCAGTGCTAGAGAGGGACTAGCGGGCGTTTTAGGTGCGCAGTATTTT. This gives the protein CSAREGLAGVLGAQYF.

The chain has TRBV6-1 and TRBJ2-1; 9 bases are a match to TRBD2. The junction had 11 bases not matched to a gene; V was cut back by 5 bases and J by 9 bases. The CDR3 totals 15 residues. Germline CDR1 MNHNS, CDR2 SASEGT. For the CDR3, the DNA is TGTGCCAGCAGTCTCCTTGCGGGAGGGCCTATTGAGCAGTTCTTC. Protein product: CASSLLAGGPIEQFF.

The genes are TRBV20-1 and TRBJ2-1; 9 nucleotides match TRBD1. The ends lost 1 base at V and 4 bases at J; junction bases unmatched: 11. The length of the CDR3 is 17 residues. Germline V CDR1 and CDR2: DFQATT, SNEGSKA (reference sequence). CDR3 loop: CSARGLLGQGPYNEQFF. The CDR3 bases are TGCAGTGCTAGAGGACTCTTGGGACAGGGACCTTACAATGAGCAGTTCTTC.

The sample holds many counts of this clonotype. The genes are TRBV29-1 and TRBJ2-7; D gene ambiguous. CDR1 is SQVTM and CDR2 is ANQGSEA in the germline V gene. The CDR3 loop spans 12 amino acids. V was trimmed by 2 bases and J by 3 bases, leaving 8 bases between them. Here the CDR3 reads CSVELPGYEQYF. The CDR3 nucleotides are TGCAGCGTTGAACTTCCGGGCTACGAGCAGTACTTC.

This chain connects TRBV5-5 to TRBJ2-5, with D uncertain. Germline CDR1 reads SGHKS; CDR2 reads YYEKEE (reference sequence). Trimming pared 6 bases from V and 2 bases from J, leaving 5 bases between. CDR3 length equals 11 residues. CDR3 nucleotide sequence: TGTGCCAGCACCGTACAAGAGACCCAGTACTTC. Protein product: CASTVQETQYF. Looking up the rest from reference TRBV5-5 and TRBJ2-5 gives the full variable domain: DAGVTQSPTHLIKTRGQQVTLRCSPISGHKSVSWYQQVLGQGPQFIFQYYEKEERGRGNFPDRFSARQFPNYSSELNVNALLLGDSALYLCASTVQETQYFGPGTRLLVL.

This clonotype was observed a few times. The V gene is TRBV21-1, the J gene TRBJ2-6; the table's D call TRBD1 went unverified against the DNA. TRBV21-1 is a known pseudogene. This CDR3 spans 19 amino acids. The CDR3 reads CASSKDSFDVLAGANVLTF. The CDR3 nucleotides are TGTGCCAGCAGCAAGGACAGCTTCGATGTATTAGCTGGGGCCAACGTCCTGACTTTC.

The V call is TRBV20-1, the J call TRBJ2-3; D is perhaps TRBD1 (6 bases). Trimming stripped 3 bases from V and 0 bases from J, with 10 bases between. Germline CDR1 is DFQATT and CDR2 is SNEGSKA (reference sequence). The CDR3 covers 14 residues. CDR3 DNA: TGCAGTGCTAGTCGGACAGAGAGCACAGATACGCAGTATTTT. The encoded protein is CSASRTESTDTQYF.

The V gene is TRBV4-2, the J gene TRBJ2-7; no clear D gene. The J call may not be correct, given that the DNA end is closer to TRBJ2-1. The CDR3 runs to 15 residues. The germline CDR1 and CDR2 sequences are LGHNA and YNFKEQ. The CDR3 DNA follows: TGTGCCAGCAGCCAAGGAGTTGGCGGTGAATACGAGCAGTTCTTC. Translated, it gives CASSQGVGGEYEQFF.

Here the CDR3 reads CSVALSQRESTGELFF. DNA of the CDR3: TGCAGCGTTGCCCTGAGCCAGCGGGAGAGCACCGGGGAGCTGTTTTTT. V usage is TRBV29-1 and J usage is TRBJ2-2; 8 bases are a match to TRBD2. Germline V gene lookup returns CDR1 SQVTM and CDR2 ANQGSEA. The CDR3 spans 16 residues. The junction had 11 bases not matched to a gene; V was cut back by 4 bases and J by 4 bases.

This sequence joins TRBV4-2 and TRBJ2-5; 9 nucleotides agree with TRBD1. Trimming at V came to 4 bases and at J to 1 base, leaving 7 bases not matched to a gene. Germline-derived CDR1 and CDR2 are LGHNA and YNFKEQ. CDR3 size: 16 residues. The CDR3 nucleotides are TGTGCCAGCAGCCCTGTCCTGGGACAGGGCCAAGAGACCCAGTACTTC. Translating it yields CASSPVLGQGQETQYF.

This clonotype has a handful of counts. A much larger clone sits a single nucleotide away, making a read error possible. This chain connects TRBV6-2 or TRBV6-3 to TRBJ2-1; 12 positions match TRBD2. The CDR3 has 15 amino acids. Germline V gives CDR1 MNHEY, CDR2 SVGEGT. After removal of 5 bases from V and 6 bases from J, the junction contained 5 bases not matched to a gene. The CDR3 DNA sequence: TGTGCCAGCAGTATATCTAGCGGGAGGGGCAATGAGCAGTTCTTC. Protein sequence: CASSISSGRGNEQFF.

In this sample, this clonotype turned up a few times. The chain is built from TRBV4-2 and TRBJ2-5; either TRBD1 or TRBD2 may supply D (5 bases each). V lost 1 base, J lost 4 bases, and 19 bases lay in between. The CDR3 extends over 17 amino acids. CDR1 and CDR2 (germline): LGHNA, YNFKEQ. CDR3 region: CASSQGTGRGIGETQYF. As DNA, the CDR3 is TGTGCCAGCAGCCAAGGCACAGGTCGAGGGATTGGAGAGACCCAGTACTTC.

This clonotype was seen more than once but under ten times. CDR3 DNA sequence: TGTGCCAGCAGCTCCGGGACAGGACGTGATCAGCCCCAGCATTTT. This encodes CASSSGTGRDQPQHF. The V call is TRBV7-2, the J call TRBJ1-5; 8 bases fit TRBD1. The CDR3 length is 15 residues. Per the germline V gene, CDR1 is SGHTA and CDR2 is FQGNSA. After removal of 4 bases from V and 5 bases from J, the junction contained 7 bases not matched to a gene.

The chain has TRBV20-1 and TRBJ2-5, with 8 bases lining up with TRBD2. The junction had 7 bases not matched to a gene; V was cut back by 4 bases and J by 3 bases. The V gene's germline CDR1 is DFQATT and CDR2 SNEGSKA (reference sequence). This CDR3 region has 14 residues. The CDR3 sequence: CSAIAGGPKETQYF. DNA of the CDR3: TGCAGTGCTATTGCGGGAGGTCCGAAAGAGACCCAGTACTTC.

This clonotype was seen a few times. This chain connects TRBV6-2 or TRBV6-3 to TRBJ2-7; 8 bases fit TRBD1. This CDR3 contains 15 residues. Germline V gene sequence: CDR1 MNHEY, CDR2 SVGEGT. V lost 2 bases, J lost 3 bases, and 6 bases stayed unmatched. Written as DNA, the CDR3 is TGTGCCAGCAGTTACCCGTACAGGGGGATCTACGAGCAGTACTTC. Translated: CASSYPYRGIYEQYF.

Only a few counts were recorded for this clonotype. The V and J genes are TRBV5-6 and TRBJ1-2, with D possibly TRBD1 on 5 matching bases. This CDR3 is built from 14 residues. Per the germline V gene, CDR1 is SGHDT and CDR2 is YYEEEE. V lost 4 bases and J lost 3, with 13 bases in between. CDR3 amino acids: CASSDSGTYYGYTF. The CDR3 region has the DNA TGTGCCAGCAGCGACTCCGGGACGTACTATGGCTACACCTTC.

This clonotype was detected many times. The chain is built from TRBV12-3 or TRBV12-4 and TRBJ2-2; D unclear. The V end was cut by 2 bases, the J end by 0 bases, with 4 bases between. CDR3 size: 14 residues. The CDR3 protein is CASSLSANTGELFF. The CDR3 DNA sequence: TGTGCCAGCAGTTTATCAGCGAACACCGGGGAGCTGTTTTTT.

The gene calls are TRBV5-1 and TRBJ2-3; 8 nucleotides line up with TRBD1. The CDR3 has 15 residues. V gave up 2 bases and J gave up 4 bases; unmatched junction bases: 6. Germline loops: CDR1 SGHRS, CDR2 YFSETQ. This chain's CDR3 is CASSFQGAPPDTQYF. The CDR3 nucleotides are TGCGCCAGCAGCTTCCAGGGGGCGCCCCCAGATACGCAGTATTTT.

This chain links TRBV12-3 or TRBV12-4 with TRBJ1-5; D is ambiguous. Trimming removed 4 bases from V and 9 bases from J, with 13 bases in between. CDR3 length: 13 residues. CDR3 region: CASSYTGPPPQHF. In DNA, the CDR3 is TGTGCCAGCAGTTACACCGGGCCTCCGCCCCAGCATTTT.

This clonotype was detected only a few times. This sequence joins TRBV20-1 and TRBJ1-5; no definite D call. The V gene's germline CDR1 is DFQATT and CDR2 SNEGSKA (reference sequence). Trimming removed 6 bases from V and 4 bases from J, with 13 bases in between. The CDR3 runs to 13 residues. The CDR3 loop is CSAPVYGNQPQHF. In DNA form, the CDR3 reads TGCAGTGCCCCCGTGTACGGGAATCAGCCCCAGCATTTT.

The chain joins TRBV4-3 to TRBJ1-5; D not certain. Germline V lookup: CDR1 LGHNA, CDR2 YSLEER. The CDR3 sequence is 15 residues long. V gave up 0 bases and J gave up 9 bases, with 15 bases separating them. The CDR3 loop is CASSQDYAGPWPQHF. In DNA, the CDR3 is TGCGCCAGCAGCCAAGATTATGCGGGCCCATGGCCCCAGCATTTT.

This clonotype was seen a handful of times. The chain employs TRBV6-1 and TRBJ1-2, with TRBD1 matching over 7 bases. The ends lost 7 bases at V and 2 bases at J; junction bases unmatched: 4. The CDR3 loop spans 13 amino acids. Germline CDR1 MNHNS, CDR2 SASEGT. The CDR3 DNA sequence: TGTGCCAGCAAAACAGGGGCGAACTATGGCTACACCTTC. Translation gives CASKTGANYGYTF.

The table lists this clonotype with a few counts. The chain carries TRBV5-6 and TRBJ1-5, with D perhaps matching TRBD1 (6 bases). Germline loops: CDR1 SGHDT, CDR2 YYEEEE. The CDR3 length is 14 residues. Deletions cut 5 bases from V and 6 bases from J, with 15 bases between. CDR3 sequence reads: CASSSGQWGQPQHF. The CDR3 coding sequence is TGTGCCAGCAGTTCTGGACAGTGGGGTCAGCCCCAGCATTTT.

The J gene is TRBJ2-7, the V gene TRBV11-2; 12 bases fit TRBD2. V shed 4 bases, J shed 3 bases, and the junction held 19 bases outside the gene matches. CDR1 is SGHAT, CDR2 FQNNGV, per germline. This CDR3 has 20 residues. CDR3 protein: CASSSRPKTSGRRMGYEQYF. CDR3 nucleotides: TGTGCCAGCAGCTCGAGACCGAAGACTAGCGGGAGAAGGATGGGCTACGAGCAGTACTTC. The whole variable domain, remainder taken from reference TRBV11-2 and TRBJ2-7, is EAGVAQSPRYKIIEKRQSVAFWCNPISGHATLYWYQQILGQGPKLLIQFQNNGVVDDSQLPKDRFSAERLKGVDSTLKIQPAKLEDSAVYLCASSSRPKTSGRRMGYEQYFGPGTRLTVT.

This clonotype was observed many times. This chain links TRBV12-3 or TRBV12-4 with TRBJ2-1; TRBD2 matches 13 bases. The CDR3 sequence is 15 residues long. The V segment lost 6 bases and the J segment 4 bases; nucleotides outside the gene matches: 3. The CDR3 is CASSRTSGGYNEQFF. The CDR3 DNA sequence: TGTGCCAGCAGCCGGACTAGCGGGGGATACAATGAGCAGTTCTTC.

This clonotype was counted only a few times. The gene calls are TRBV29-1 and TRBJ2-6, with D perhaps TRBD2 (5 bases). CDR3 length: 13 residues. Germline V gene lookup returns CDR1 SQVTM and CDR2 ANQGSEA. V lost 4 bases and J 2 bases, leaving 6 bases between the germline ends. This CDR3 reads CSVGGAGANVLTF. CDR3 nucleotide sequence: TGCAGCGTTGGGGGAGCTGGGGCCAACGTCCTGACTTTC.

At least ten counts were recorded for this clonotype. The chain uses TRBV29-1 and TRBJ2-1; D ambiguous. This CDR3 comprises 13 residues. Germline V gives CDR1 SQVTM, CDR2 ANQGSEA. Trimming shortened V by 6 bases and J by 10 bases, and 19 bases separated the two germline ends. CDR3 in amino acids: CSVIPLTGIEQFF. The DNA of the CDR3 is TGCAGCGTCATACCTCTCACCGGAATCGAGCAGTTCTTC.

This clonotype was observed a few times. The chain uses TRBV29-1 and TRBJ2-7; 10 bases agree with TRBD2. The CDR3 is 15 amino acids. Germline assignment: CDR1 SQVTM and CDR2 ANQGSEA. Unmatched junction bases numbered 13, after V lost 5 bases and J lost 6 bases. CDR3 in DNA: TGCAGCGTTCAACAACTAGCGGGGACGAACACCGAGCAGTACTTC. Translated: CSVQQLAGTNTEQYF.

This clonotype was detected many times. The chain employs TRBV5-6 and TRBJ2-1; no definite D call. The CDR3 covers 14 residues. Germline CDR1 and CDR2: SGHDT and YYEEEE. With 5 bases removed from V and 3 bases from J, the gap between germline ends came to 12 bases. The CDR3 sequence: CASRDPRGYNEQFF. The CDR3 region has the DNA TGTGCCAGCAGGGACCCTCGCGGCTACAATGAGCAGTTCTTC.

The chain employs TRBV5-1 and TRBJ2-2, with D unclear. Trimming pared 4 bases from V and 7 bases from J, leaving 17 bases between. The CDR3 spans 15 residues. Germline V lookup: CDR1 SGHRS, CDR2 YFSETQ. CDR3 residues: CASSPNSPEYGELFF. CDR3 bases: TGCGCCAGCAGCCCGAACTCACCCGAGTACGGGGAGCTGTTTTTT.

The rearrangement links TRBV15 to TRBJ2-3, with D uncertain. The germline CDR1 and CDR2 sequences are LNHNV and YYDKDF (reference sequence). V lost 5 bases to trimming and J lost 0 bases, with 12 bases between them. This CDR3 is 15 amino acids long. DNA for the CDR3: TGTGCCACCAGCCCTTTCAGCGCGAGCACAGATACGCAGTATTTT. Its protein product is CATSPFSASTDTQYF.